These 29 T cell receptor beta chains were all obtained from the same sample, sequenced in a study of blood T cell repertoires in COVID-19. Produced via immunoSEQ multiplex PCR; TCRdb's table is partial and in-frame only. Seen here are 250,000 to 300,000 clones, roughly 86% observed once, and the top ten hold 1.5% to 2%. Sequenced sample: PBMCs or T cells enriched from blood (not recorded which). These receptors were taken from a woman in her sixties or seventies who had recovered from COVID-19.

This chain links TRBV3-1 (or the pseudogene TRBV3-2) with TRBJ2-7; possible D gene TRBD1, 6 bases. V was pared by 3 bases and J by 6 bases, with 9 bases between. Germline-derived CDR1 and CDR2 are LGHDT and YNNKEL (reference sequence). This CDR3 has 12 residues. The CDR3 sequence: CASSHPRGEQYF. CDR3 DNA: TGTGCCAGCAGCCATCCCAGGGGCGAGCAGTACTTC.

This clone was counted only a few times. V gene TRBV9 combines with J gene TRBJ1-4; possible D gene TRBD1, 5 bases. CDR1 is SGDLS, CDR2 YYNGEE, per germline. The CDR3 spans 15 residues. V lost 0 bases, J lost 4 bases, and 10 bases lay in between. The CDR3 protein is CASSVAGTYNEKLFF. In nucleotides, the CDR3 is TGTGCCAGCAGCGTAGCCGGGACTTATAATGAAAAACTGTTTTTT.

The gene calls are TRBV3-1 (or the pseudogene TRBV3-2) and TRBJ1-2; D unclear. CDR1 LGHDT and CDR2 YNNKEL come from the germline V gene (reference sequence). CDR3 size: 14 residues. Trimming took off 6 bases at V and 4 bases at J, with 15 bases between the two ends. The CDR3 loop reads CASSNPGFPYGYTF. In nucleotides, the CDR3 is TGTGCCAGCAGTAACCCGGGGTTCCCCTATGGCTACACCTTC.

The rearrangement links TRBV4-1 to TRBJ2-6; possible D gene TRBD1, 6 bases. Trimming cost V 4 bases and J 2 bases, with 15 bases left between them. Germline loops: CDR1 MGHRA, CDR2 YSYEKL. This CDR3 comprises 17 residues. The CDR3 sequence is CASSPGQSEAGANVLTF. The CDR3 nucleotides read TGCGCCAGCAGCCCCGGACAGTCGGAGGCTGGGGCCAACGTCCTGACTTTC.

The chain is built from TRBV11-3 and TRBJ2-1, with 8 bases fitting TRBD2. Germline assignment: CDR1 SGHNT and CDR2 YENEEA. This CDR3 spans 14 amino acids. The V gene end was trimmed by 3 bases and the J gene end by 6 bases; junction bases not matched to a gene: 4. The CDR3 reads CASSLGLVPNEQFF. In nucleotides, the CDR3 is TGTGCCAGCAGCTTGGGACTAGTACCCAATGAGCAGTTCTTC.

The rearrangement uses TRBV28 and TRBJ2-1; tentatively, D is TRBD1 (6 bases). Germline assignment: CDR1 MDHEN and CDR2 SYDVKM. V was trimmed by 6 bases and J by 0 bases, leaving 15 bases between them. There are 16 residues in the CDR3. CDR3 amino acids: CASSGLGQRSYNEQFF. CDR3 coding DNA: TGTGCCAGCAGCGGACTGGGACAACGCTCCTACAATGAGCAGTTCTTC.

As concerns this clone: Other DNA sequences within the sample encode an identical CDR3. In nucleotides, the CDR3 is TGCGCCAGCAGTCTGGGACAGAATAATTCACCCCTCCACTTT. It specifies CASSLGQNNSPLHF. The chain carries TRBV5-1 and TRBJ1-6; 7 nucleotides agree with TRBD1. Unmatched junction bases numbered 4, after V lost 5 bases and J lost 5 bases. The germline gives CDR1 SGHRS, CDR2 YFSETQ. This CDR3 has 14 residues.

The chain links TRBV4-1 to TRBJ2-2; TRBD2 matches 10 bases. The germline V gene encodes CDR1 MGHRA and CDR2 YSYEKL. The CDR3 contains 16 residues. J lost 4 bases, V lost 0 bases, and 2 bases had no gene match. The CDR3 spells CASSQDGLAATGELFF. The CDR3 region has the DNA TGCGCCAGCAGCCAAGATGGACTAGCGGCCACCGGGGAGCTGTTTTTT.

The J gene is TRBJ1-3, the V gene TRBV30; D gene ambiguous. The ends were cut back, 8 bases at V and 0 bases at J, with 11 bases in the middle. The CDR3 consists of 13 residues. The V gene's germline CDR1 is GTSNPN and CDR2 SVGIG (reference sequence). The CDR3 region has the DNA TGTGCCGGTTTACAGTTCTCTGGAAACACCATATATTTT. Translation gives CAGLQFSGNTIYF. Variable domain in full (rest from reference TRBV30 and TRBJ1-3): SQTIHQWPATLVQPVGSPLSLECTVEGTSNPNLYWYRQAAGRGLQLLFYSVGIGQISSEVPQNLSASRPQDRQFILSSKKLLLSDSGFYLCAGLQFSGNTIYFGEGSWLTVV.

This sequence joins TRBV9 and TRBJ1-1; tentative D call: TRBD1 (5 bases). CDR1 and CDR2 from the germline V gene are SGDLS and YYNGEE. The CDR3 sequence is 13 residues long. V was cut by 4 bases and J by 1 base, with 8 bases left in between. The CDR3 protein is CASSHTGNTEAFF. CDR3 DNA sequence: TGTGCCAGCAGCCACACAGGGAACACTGAAGCTTTCTTT.

The chain uses TRBV6-6 and TRBJ1-6, with 9 positions matching TRBD1. CDR1 is MNHNY and CDR2 is SVGAGI in the germline V gene (reference sequence). This CDR3 is built from 15 residues. V was pared by 5 bases and J by 7 bases, with 6 bases of the junction left unmatched. In nucleotides, the CDR3 is TGTGCCAGCAGTCCAACAGGGGGCCCCAATTCACCCCTCCACTTT. It encodes CASSPTGGPNSPLHF.

The V gene is TRBV19, the J gene TRBJ2-3; no firm D call. CDR3 length equals 11 residues. Germline lookup yields CDR1 LNHDA and CDR2 SQIVND (reference sequence). Trimming left V 4 bases short and J 3 bases short, with 2 bases between. This chain's CDR3 is CASSTTDTQYF. The CDR3 coding sequence is TGTGCCAGTAGTACTACAGATACGCAGTATTTT.

The chain uses TRBV4-1 and TRBJ2-7, with 9 bases matching TRBD2. The length of the CDR3 is 16 residues. Germline V lookup: CDR1 MGHRA, CDR2 YSYEKL. V trimming: 0 bases; J trimming: 3 bases; junction bases outside the gene matches: 6. CDR3 coding DNA: TGCGCCAGCAGCCAAGACGGGCGGGAGGGTGACTACGAGCAGTACTTC. This sequence encodes CASSQDGREGDYEQYF.

This sequence joins TRBV3-1 (or the pseudogene TRBV3-2) and TRBJ2-7; 11 nucleotides match TRBD2. This CDR3 comprises 16 residues. From germline, CDR1 is LGHDT and CDR2 YNNKEL (reference sequence). V was clipped by 5 bases and J by 2 bases; unmatched bases: 8. Here the CDR3 reads CASSGPTSGVAYEQYF. The CDR3 DNA is TGTGCCAGCAGCGGACCGACTAGCGGGGTCGCCTACGAGCAGTACTTC.

This chain uses TRBV15 with TRBJ2-1; 8 bases are a match to TRBD1. The length of the CDR3 is 16 residues. The germline gives CDR1 LNHNV, CDR2 YYDKDF (reference sequence). With 0 bases clipped from V and 3 bases from J, the junction kept 4 bases outside the gene matches. In DNA form, the CDR3 reads TGTGCCACCAGCAGAGATGTAGGACAGGGCTACAATGAGCAGTTCTTC. It specifies CATSRDVGQGYNEQFF.

This rearrangement joins TRBV5-6 to TRBJ2-7; a weak D match, TRBD2 (5 bases). V was shortened by 0 bases and J by 6 bases, with 22 bases between the two germline ends. Germline V gene data show CDR1 as SGHDT and CDR2 as YYEEEE. The CDR3 runs 17 residues. The CDR3 DNA sequence: TGTGCCAGCAGCTTGGTTTTTTCGGTCGAGCGGAGGAGCGAGCAGTACTTC. It is translated as CASSLVFSVERRSEQYF.

This chain uses TRBV5-8 with TRBJ2-2; TRBD1 matches 7 bases. With V trimmed by 2 bases and J by 3 bases, 4 bases remained unmatched. CDR1 is SGHTS and CDR2 is YDEGEE in the germline V gene. The CDR3 has 15 amino acids. The CDR3 region has the DNA TGTGCCAGCAGCTTAAGGACAGGAGACACCGGGGAGCTGTTTTTT. Its translation: CASSLRTGDTGELFF.

This sequence joins TRBV5-1 and TRBJ1-3, with D perhaps TRBD1 (5 bases). V lost 0 bases, J lost 1 base, and 11 bases lay in between. Looked up from germline, CDR1 is SGHRS and CDR2 is YFSETQ. CDR3 size: 16 residues. Written as DNA, the CDR3 is TGCGCCAGCAGCTTGGGGGGCGGAGAGTCTGGAAACACCATATATTTT. Residues: CASSLGGGESGNTIYF.

This CDR3 reads CASSIGDYNNYGYTF. In nucleotides, the CDR3 is TGTGCCAGTAGTATAGGGGACTACAATAACTATGGCTACACCTTC. V is TRBV19 and J is TRBJ1-2; tentatively, D is TRBD1 (5 bases). Trimming cost V 1 base and J 1 base, with 10 bases left between them. Germline loops: CDR1 LNHDA, CDR2 SQIVND (reference sequence). The CDR3 runs to 15 residues.

The chain has TRBV19 and TRBJ2-1, with D tentatively TRBD2 (5 bases). The CDR3 is 16 residues long. The germline V gene encodes CDR1 LNHDA and CDR2 SQIVND (reference sequence). The germline V and J ends were trimmed by 7 bases and 10 bases, with 26 bases remaining between them. The CDR3 sequence is CASNIAPSIGASEQFF. The DNA of the CDR3 is TGTGCCAGTAACATAGCGCCGTCGATAGGTGCCTCAGAGCAGTTCTTC.

The chain carries TRBV11-3 and TRBJ1-2; 12 bases are shared with TRBD1. Germline values: CDR1 SGHNT, CDR2 YENEEA. CDR3 length equals 17 residues. Germline trimming cut 0 bases from V and 9 bases from J; bases unmatched to any gene: 11. This CDR3 reads CASSLDSRGTGGDSYTF. The CDR3 bases are TGTGCCAGCAGCTTAGATTCCCGCGGGACAGGGGGCGATAGCTACACCTTC.

This clone was observed once. The chain joins TRBV7-3 to TRBJ1-6; TRBD1 might be the D (6 bases). The CDR3 totals 14 residues. The germline CDR1 and CDR2 sequences are SGHTA and FQGTGA. V gave up 6 bases and J gave up 8 bases, with 14 bases separating them. The CDR3 DNA reads as TGTGCCAGCAGTAGCACTCACAGGGATTCACCCCTCCACTTT. It translates to CASSSTHRDSPLHF. The full variable domain, its missing parts supplied by reference TRBV7-3 and TRBJ1-6, is GAGVSQTPSNKVTEKGKYVELRCDPISGHTALYWYRQSLGQGPEFLIYFQGTGAADDSGLPNDRFFAVRPEGSVSTLKIQRTERGDSAVYLCASSSTHRDSPLHFGNGTRLTVT.

The chain carries TRBV19 and TRBJ1-6; TRBD1 is a possible D gene (5 bases). CDR1 is LNHDA and CDR2 is SQIVND in the germline V gene (reference sequence). V was shortened by 3 bases and J by 7 bases, with 13 bases between the two germline ends. This CDR3 region has 15 residues. In DNA form, the CDR3 reads TGTGCCAGTAGTATCCCGGGGGATAGGAATTCACCCCTCCACTTT. It is translated as CASSIPGDRNSPLHF.

This chain links TRBV5-1 with TRBJ1-1; a weak D match, TRBD1 (6 bases). CDR3 size: 16 residues. Germline CDR1 reads SGHRS; CDR2 reads YFSETQ. V was clipped by 0 bases and J by 0 bases, with 12 bases between them. The CDR3 DNA reads TGCGCCAGCAGCTTGGCACGTACAGGGTTGAACACTGAAGCTTTCTTT. Translating gives CASSLARTGLNTEAFF.

This rearrangement joins TRBV5-1 to TRBJ1-2; D unresolved. V was pared by 1 base and J by 8 bases, with 18 bases between. There are 15 residues in the CDR3. Per the germline V gene, CDR1 is SGHRS and CDR2 is YFSETQ. DNA for the CDR3: TGCGCCAGCAGCTTGATCAACCGAGATTATATAGGCTACACCTTC. It codes for CASSLINRDYIGYTF.

The chain combines TRBV19 with TRBJ1-1, with D possibly being TRBD1 (6 bases). CDR1 is LNHDA and CDR2 is SQIVND in the germline V gene (reference sequence). CDR3 length: 15 residues. With 5 bases removed from V and 5 bases from J, the gap between germline ends came to 18 bases. In nucleotides, the CDR3 is TGTGCCAGTAGTCCCGCCGCCAGGGGAGTTACTGAAGCTTTCTTT. It translates to CASSPAARGVTEAFF. Full variable domain (outside the CDR3, taken from reference TRBV19 and TRBJ1-1): DGGITQSPKYLFRKEGQNVTLSCEQNLNHDAMYWYRQDPGQGLRLIYYSQIVNDFQKGDIAEGYSVSREKKESFPLTVTSAQKNPTAFYLCASSPAARGVTEAFFGQGTRLTVV.

This clone was seen a few times. J is TRBJ1-5 and V is TRBV12-3 or TRBV12-4, with a possible D match to TRBD1 (6 bases). This CDR3 spans 13 amino acids. V was trimmed by 8 bases and J by 3 bases, leaving 11 bases between them. CDR3 residues: CASSDRINQPQHF. DNA of the CDR3: TGTGCCAGCTCGGACAGAATCAATCAGCCCCAGCATTTT.

The CDR3, as DNA: TGCGCCAGCAGCCTCTCGACTAGCGGGACCGTTTACTTC. It codes for CASSLSTSGTVYF. The rearrangement uses TRBV5-1 and TRBJ2-7, with TRBD2 identical over 11 bases. Germline V gene data show CDR1 as SGHRS and CDR2 as YFSETQ. CDR3 length equals 13 residues. V dropped 4 bases and J dropped 13; count of bases not matched to a gene: 10.

The V call is TRBV10-3, the J call TRBJ2-7, with 9 bases fitting TRBD2. Germline V CDR1 and CDR2: ENHRY, SYGVKD. J gave up 2 bases and V 3 bases, and 2 bases lay outside the gene matches. The CDR3 extends over 14 amino acids. In DNA, the CDR3 is TGTGCCATCAGTGATATAGCGGGAGCCTACGAGCAGTACTTC. It specifies CAISDIAGAYEQYF.